The clone carrying this T cell receptor beta chain was recorded once. These data originate in a study of blood T cell repertoires in COVID-19. Between the trimmed V and J ends, which lost 4 bases and 10 bases, there was a span of 16 bases. This CDR3 region has 14 residues. The V gene's germline CDR1 is SNHLY and CDR2 FYNNEI. Clones were read by immunoSEQ multiplex PCR, and TCRdb kept only the in-frame ones, dropping some. The sample gives around 350,000 clones, 70% to 90% of which show up once; around 3% is in the top ten. The chain couples TRBV2 to TRBJ1-4; no firm D call. The receptor's source is a human donor in a cohort sampled during active COVID-19. What was sequenced was peripheral blood. The CDR3 DNA sequence: TGTGCCAGCAGTGTGTTATCCCCGATCGGAAAACTGTTTTTT. This encodes CASSVLSPIGKLFF.